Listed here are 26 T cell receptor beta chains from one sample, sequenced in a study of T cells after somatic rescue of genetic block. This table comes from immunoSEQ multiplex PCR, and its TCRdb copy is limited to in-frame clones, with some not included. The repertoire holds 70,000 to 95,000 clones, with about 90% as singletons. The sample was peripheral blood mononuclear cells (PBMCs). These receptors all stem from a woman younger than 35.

The CDR3 sequence is CASSDYYGYTF. The DNA for the CDR3 is TGTGCCAGCAGTGACTATTATGGCTACACCTTC. This chain uses TRBV6-4 with TRBJ1-2; D remains ambiguous. The CDR3 loop spans 11 amino acids. In germline, CDR1 is MRHNA, CDR2 SNTAGT. Trimming pared 1 base from V and 5 bases from J, leaving 2 bases between.

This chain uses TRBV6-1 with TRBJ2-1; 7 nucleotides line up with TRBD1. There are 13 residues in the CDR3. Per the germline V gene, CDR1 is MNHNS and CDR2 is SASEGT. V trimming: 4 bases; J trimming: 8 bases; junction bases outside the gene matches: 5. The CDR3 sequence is CASSGQGLYEQFF. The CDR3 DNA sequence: TGTGCCAGCAGTGGACAGGGCTTGTATGAGCAGTTCTTC.

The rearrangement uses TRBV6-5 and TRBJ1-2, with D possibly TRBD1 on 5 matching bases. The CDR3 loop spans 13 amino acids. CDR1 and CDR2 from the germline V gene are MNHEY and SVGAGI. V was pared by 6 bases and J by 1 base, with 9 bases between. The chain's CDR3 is CASRLGDNYGYTF. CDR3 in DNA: TGTGCCAGCAGGTTAGGGGATAACTATGGCTACACCTTC.

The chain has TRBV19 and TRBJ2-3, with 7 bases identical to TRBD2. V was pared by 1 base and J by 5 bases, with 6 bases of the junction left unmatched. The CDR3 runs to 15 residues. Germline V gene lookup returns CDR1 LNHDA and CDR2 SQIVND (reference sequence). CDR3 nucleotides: TGTGCCAGTAGTATAGCAGGGAGGGAGCGAGATACGCAGTATTTT. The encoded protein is CASSIAGRERDTQYF.

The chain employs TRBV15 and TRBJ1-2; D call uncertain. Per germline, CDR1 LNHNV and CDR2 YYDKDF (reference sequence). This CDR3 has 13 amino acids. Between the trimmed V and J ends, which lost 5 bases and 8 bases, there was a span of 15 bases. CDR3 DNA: TGTGCCACCAGCCCCCGTTCGAGAGGCGGCTACACCTTC. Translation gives CATSPRSRGGYTF. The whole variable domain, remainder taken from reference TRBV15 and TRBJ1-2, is DAMVIQNPRYQVTQFGKPVTLSCSQTLNHNVMYWYQQKSSQAPKLLFHYYDKDFNNEADTPDNFQSRRPNTSFCFLDIRSPGLGDTAMYLCATSPRSRGGYTFGSGTRLTVV.

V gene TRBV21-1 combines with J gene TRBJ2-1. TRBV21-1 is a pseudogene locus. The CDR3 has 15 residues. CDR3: CASSYPGLRHNEQFF. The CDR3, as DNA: TGTGCCAGCAGCTACCCGGGCCTCCGCCACAATGAGCAGTTCTTC.

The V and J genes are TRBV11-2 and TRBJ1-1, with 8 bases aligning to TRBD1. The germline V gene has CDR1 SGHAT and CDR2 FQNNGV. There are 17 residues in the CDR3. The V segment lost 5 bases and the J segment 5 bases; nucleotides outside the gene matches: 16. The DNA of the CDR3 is TGTGCCAGCAGCCCGACGGCCCAGGGGGCGTTCTGGACTGAAGCTTTCTTT. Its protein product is CASSPTAQGAFWTEAFF. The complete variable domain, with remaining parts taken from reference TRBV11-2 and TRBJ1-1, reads EAGVAQSPRYKIIEKRQSVAFWCNPISGHATLYWYQQILGQGPKLLIQFQNNGVVDDSQLPKDRFSAERLKGVDSTLKIQPAKLEDSAVYLCASSPTAQGAFWTEAFFGQGTRLTVV.

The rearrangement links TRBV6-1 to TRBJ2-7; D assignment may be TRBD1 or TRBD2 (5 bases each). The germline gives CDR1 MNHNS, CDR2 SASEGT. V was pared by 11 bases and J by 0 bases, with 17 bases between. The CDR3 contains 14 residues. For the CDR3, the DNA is TGTGCCGCCAAGCCGGGACCCCACTCCTACGAGCAGTACTTC. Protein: CAAKPGPHSYEQYF.

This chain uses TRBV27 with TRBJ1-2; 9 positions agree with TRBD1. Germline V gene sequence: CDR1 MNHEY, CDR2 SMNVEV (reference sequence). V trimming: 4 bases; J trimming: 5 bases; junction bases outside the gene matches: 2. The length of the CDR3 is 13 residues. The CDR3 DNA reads TGTGCCAGCAGTTGGGACAGGGCTTATGGCTACACCTTC. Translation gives CASSWDRAYGYTF.

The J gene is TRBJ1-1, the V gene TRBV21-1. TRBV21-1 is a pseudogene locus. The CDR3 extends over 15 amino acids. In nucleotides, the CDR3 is TGTGCCAGCAGCAAAGCTCAGCGAGAAAACACTGAAGCTTTCTTT. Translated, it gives CASSKAQRENTEAFF.

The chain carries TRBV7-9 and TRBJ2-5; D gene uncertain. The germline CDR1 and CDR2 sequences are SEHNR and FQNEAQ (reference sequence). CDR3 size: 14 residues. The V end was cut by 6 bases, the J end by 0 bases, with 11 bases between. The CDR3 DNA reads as TGTGCCAGCAGTGCCGGGCGGTACCAAGAGACCCAGTACTTC. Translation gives CASSAGRYQETQYF.

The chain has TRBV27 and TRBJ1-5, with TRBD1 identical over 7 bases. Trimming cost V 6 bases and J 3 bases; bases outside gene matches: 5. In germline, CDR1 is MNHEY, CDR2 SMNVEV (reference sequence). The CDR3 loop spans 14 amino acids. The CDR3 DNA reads TGTGCCAGCAGAGTCGGACAGGTCAATCAGCCCCAGCATTTT. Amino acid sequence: CASRVGQVNQPQHF.

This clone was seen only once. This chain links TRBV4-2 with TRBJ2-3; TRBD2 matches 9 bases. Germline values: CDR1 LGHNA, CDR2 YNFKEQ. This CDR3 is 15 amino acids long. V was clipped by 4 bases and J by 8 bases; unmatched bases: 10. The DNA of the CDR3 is TGTGCCAGCAGCCCCCTAGCGGGAACCTTCTCTACGCAGTATTTT. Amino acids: CASSPLAGTFSTQYF.

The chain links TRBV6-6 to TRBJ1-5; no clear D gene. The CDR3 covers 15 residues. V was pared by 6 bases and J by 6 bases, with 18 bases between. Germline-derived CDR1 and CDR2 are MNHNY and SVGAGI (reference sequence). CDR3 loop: CASSTLDLDGQPQHF. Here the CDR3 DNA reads TGTGCCAGCAGCACCCTGGACCTGGACGGTCAGCCCCAGCATTTT.

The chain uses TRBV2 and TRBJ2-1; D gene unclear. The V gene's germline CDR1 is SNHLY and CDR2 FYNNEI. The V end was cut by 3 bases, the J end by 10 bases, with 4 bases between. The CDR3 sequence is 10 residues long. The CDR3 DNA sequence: TGTGCCAGCAGTGATTGGGAGCAGTTCTTC. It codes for CASSDWEQFF.

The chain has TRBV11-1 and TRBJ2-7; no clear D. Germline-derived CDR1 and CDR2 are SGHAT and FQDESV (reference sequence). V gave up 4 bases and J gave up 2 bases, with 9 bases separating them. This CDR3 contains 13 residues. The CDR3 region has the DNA TGTGCCAGCAGCTCCAAACAGACCTACGAGCAGTACTTC. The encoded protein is CASSSKQTYEQYF.

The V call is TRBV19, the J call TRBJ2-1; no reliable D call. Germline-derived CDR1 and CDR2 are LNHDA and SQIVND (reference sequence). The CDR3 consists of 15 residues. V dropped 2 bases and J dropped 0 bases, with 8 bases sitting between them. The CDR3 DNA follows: TGTGCCAGTAGTATACCGGTTGGCTCCTACAATGAGCAGTTCTTC. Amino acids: CASSIPVGSYNEQFF.

This CDR3 is CASSLEGVAGVNEQFF. The CDR3 DNA follows: TGTGCCAGCAGCTTAGAGGGGGTGGCGGGAGTGAATGAGCAGTTCTTC. The J gene is TRBJ2-1, the V gene TRBV13; tentatively, D is TRBD2 (7 bases). V dropped 1 base and J dropped 7 bases, with 17 bases sitting between them. The CDR3 length is 16 residues. Germline V gene lookup returns CDR1 PRHDT and CDR2 FYEKMQ (reference sequence).

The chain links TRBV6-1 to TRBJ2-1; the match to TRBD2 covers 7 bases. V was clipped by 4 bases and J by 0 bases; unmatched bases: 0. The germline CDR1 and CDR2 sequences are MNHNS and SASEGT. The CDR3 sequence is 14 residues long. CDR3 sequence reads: CASSGGGSYNEQFF. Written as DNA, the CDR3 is TGTGCCAGCAGTGGCGGGGGCTCCTACAATGAGCAGTTCTTC.

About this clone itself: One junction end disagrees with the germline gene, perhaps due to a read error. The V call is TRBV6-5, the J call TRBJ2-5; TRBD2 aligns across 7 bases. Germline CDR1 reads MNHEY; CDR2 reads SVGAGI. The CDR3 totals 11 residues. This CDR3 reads CASTYRGAQYF. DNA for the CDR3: TGTGCCAGCACTTACCGGGGGGCCCAGTACTTC.

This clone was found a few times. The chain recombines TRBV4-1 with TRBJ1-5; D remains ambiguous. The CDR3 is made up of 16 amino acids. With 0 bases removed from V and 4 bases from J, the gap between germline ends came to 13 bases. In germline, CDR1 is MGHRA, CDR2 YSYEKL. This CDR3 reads CASSQDNRALNQPQHF. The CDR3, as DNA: TGCGCCAGCAGCCAAGATAATCGCGCCTTAAATCAGCCCCAGCATTTT.

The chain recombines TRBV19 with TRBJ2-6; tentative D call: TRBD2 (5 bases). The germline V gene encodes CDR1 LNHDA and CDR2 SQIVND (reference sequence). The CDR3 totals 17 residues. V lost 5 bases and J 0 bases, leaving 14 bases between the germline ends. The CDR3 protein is CASSDRADYSGANVLTF. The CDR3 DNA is TGTGCCAGTAGTGACCGGGCCGACTACTCTGGGGCCAACGTCCTGACTTTC. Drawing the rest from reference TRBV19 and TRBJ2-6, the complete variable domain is DGGITQSPKYLFRKEGQNVTLSCEQNLNHDAMYWYRQDPGQGLRLIYYSQIVNDFQKGDIAEGYSVSREKKESFPLTVTSAQKNPTAFYLCASSDRADYSGANVLTFGAGSRLTVL.

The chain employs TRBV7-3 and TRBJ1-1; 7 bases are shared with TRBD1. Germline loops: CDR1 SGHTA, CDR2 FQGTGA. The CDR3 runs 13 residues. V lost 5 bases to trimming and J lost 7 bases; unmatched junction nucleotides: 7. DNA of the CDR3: TGTGCCAGCAGCCGACAGGGAGGTGATGAAGCTTTCTTT. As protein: CASSRQGGDEAFF. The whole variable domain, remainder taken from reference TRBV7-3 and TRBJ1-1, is GAGVSQTPSNKVTEKGKYVELRCDPISGHTALYWYRQSLGQGPEFLIYFQGTGAADDSGLPNDRFFAVRPEGSVSTLKIQRTERGDSAVYLCASSRQGGDEAFFGQGTRLTVV.

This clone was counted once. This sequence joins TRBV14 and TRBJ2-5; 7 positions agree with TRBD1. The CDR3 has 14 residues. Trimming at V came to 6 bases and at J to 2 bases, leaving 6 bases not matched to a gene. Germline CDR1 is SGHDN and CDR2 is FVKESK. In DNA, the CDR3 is TGTGCCAGCAGTCCATACAGGGGTCAAGAGACCCAGTACTTC. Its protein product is CASSPYRGQETQYF.

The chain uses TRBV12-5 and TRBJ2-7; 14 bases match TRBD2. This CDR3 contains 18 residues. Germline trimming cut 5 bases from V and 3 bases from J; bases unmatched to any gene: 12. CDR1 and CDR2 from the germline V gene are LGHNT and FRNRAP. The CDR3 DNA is TGTGCTAGTGGTAAAGCTAGAGGGACTAGCGGGAGTAACTACGAGCAGTACTTC. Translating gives CASGKARGTSGSNYEQYF.

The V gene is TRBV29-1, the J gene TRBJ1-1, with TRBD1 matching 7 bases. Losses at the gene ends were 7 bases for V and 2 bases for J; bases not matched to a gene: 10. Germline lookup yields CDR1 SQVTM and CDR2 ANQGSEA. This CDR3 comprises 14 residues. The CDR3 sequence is CSGGTARANTEAFF. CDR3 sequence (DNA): TGCAGCGGAGGGACAGCGAGGGCTAACACTGAAGCTTTCTTT.